This passage covers 8 T cell receptor beta chains from one sample sequenced in a study of OX40 agonist ivuxolimab in advanced cancers. Library construction relied on the immunoSEQ multiplex PCR assay. The immuneACCESS repertoire file appears here via TCRdb, limited to in-frame rearrangements. These files lack a portion of the clones; in checked studies, under half of the deficit traces to unresolved V genes, and the cause of the others is not known. This sample has 90,000 to 100,000 clones in its table, and roughly 95% of those were observed once. Around 2% of the sample goes to the ten largest clones. The sample was CD4+ or CD8+ T cells sorted from blood, taken in a trial of the OX40 agonist ivuxolimab. The source of these receptors is an adult with an advanced solid tumor such as melanoma, head and neck, liver or kidney cancer.

The chain is built from TRBV19 and TRBJ2-3; D gene ambiguous. Per germline, CDR1 LNHDA and CDR2 SQIVND (reference sequence). V was pared by 6 bases and J by 2 bases, with 9 bases between. The CDR3 extends over 13 amino acids. The CDR3 sequence is CASSEYDTDTQYF. The CDR3 bases are TGTGCCAGTAGCGAGTACGACACAGATACGCAGTATTTT.

The chain links TRBV4-2 to TRBJ2-1; the D is unclear. Trimming stripped 0 bases from V and 0 bases from J, with 12 bases between. The CDR3 contains 17 residues. Germline CDR1 LGHNA, CDR2 YNFKEQ. The CDR3 nucleotides read TGTGCCAGCAGCCAAGATAAGGCTGAAAGCTCCTACAATGAGCAGTTCTTC. It codes for CASSQDKAESSYNEQFF.

This rearrangement joins TRBV6-5 to TRBJ2-3; no clear D gene. The CDR3 loop spans 14 amino acids. Germline V lookup: CDR1 MNHEY, CDR2 SVGAGI. V was pared by 0 bases and J by 6 bases, with 10 bases between. The DNA for the CDR3 is TGTGCCAGCAGTTACTCGAGTCCGACGGATACGCAGTATTTT. This gives the protein CASSYSSPTDTQYF.

The rearrangement links TRBV29-1 to TRBJ2-3, with 12 nucleotides matching TRBD2. Germline V gene data show CDR1 as SQVTM and CDR2 as ANQGSEA. The V segment lost 7 bases and the J segment 0 bases; nucleotides outside the gene matches: 5. CDR3 size: 15 residues. Here the CDR3 DNA reads TGCAGCGGGCCTAGCGGGGGGGCTAGCACAGATACGCAGTATTTT. Amino acid sequence: CSGPSGGASTDTQYF.

V is TRBV5-1 and J is TRBJ2-7; 7 bases align to TRBD1. Trimming took 0 bases from V and 6 from J; bases not matched to a gene: 6. Germline assignment: CDR1 SGHRS and CDR2 YFSETQ. The CDR3 runs 14 residues. The CDR3 region has the DNA TGCGCCAGCAGCTTGGGACAGGGTGAAGTCGAGCAGTACTTC. Encoded protein: CASSLGQGEVEQYF.

The rearrangement joins TRBV6-9 to TRBJ2-5, with 11 bases that match TRBD1. Looked up from germline, CDR1 is MNHGY and CDR2 is SVAAGI. J was trimmed by 5 bases and V by 6 bases; bases with no gene match: 20. CDR3 length equals 19 residues. The CDR3 is CASSHLRTGGSKTWETQYF. For the CDR3, the DNA is TGTGCCAGCAGCCATTTAAGGACAGGGGGCTCGAAAACCTGGGAGACCCAGTACTTC.

CDR3 amino acids: CASSLVFRSQETQYF. The DNA for the CDR3 is TGTGCCAGCAGCTTAGTCTTTAGGAGCCAAGAGACCCAGTACTTC. The V call is TRBV7-6, the J call TRBJ2-5; no clear D. The V and J ends lost 1 base and 1 base respectively, with 10 bases between them. The germline V gene encodes CDR1 SGHVS and CDR2 FNYEAQ. CDR3 length: 15 amino acids.

Here the CDR3 reads CASSSQRDRYEQYF. The DNA of the CDR3 is TGTGCCAGCAGCTCACAGCGGGACCGCTACGAGCAGTACTTC. The V and J genes are TRBV7-9 and TRBJ2-7; 7 bases match TRBD2. Germline V gives CDR1 SEHNR, CDR2 FQNEAQ (reference sequence). J gave up 3 bases and V 4 bases, and 6 bases lay outside the gene matches. This CDR3 is built from 14 residues.